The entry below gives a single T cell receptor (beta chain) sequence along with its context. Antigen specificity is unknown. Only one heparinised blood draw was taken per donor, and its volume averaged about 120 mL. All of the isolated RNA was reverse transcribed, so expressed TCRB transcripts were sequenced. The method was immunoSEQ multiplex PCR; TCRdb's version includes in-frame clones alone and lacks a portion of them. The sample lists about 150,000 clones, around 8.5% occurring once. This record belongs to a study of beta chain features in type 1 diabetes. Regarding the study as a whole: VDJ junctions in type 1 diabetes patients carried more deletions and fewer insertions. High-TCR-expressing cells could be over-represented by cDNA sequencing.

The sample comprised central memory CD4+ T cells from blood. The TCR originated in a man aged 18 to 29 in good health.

The CDR3 DNA is TGTGCCAGCAGCCCCTCAGTCGCAGATACGCAGTATTTT. This codes for CASSPSVADTQYF. V gene TRBV7-2 combines with J gene TRBJ2-3; D call uncertain. V was pared by 5 bases and J by 4 bases, with 10 bases between. CDR1 is SGHTA, CDR2 FQGNSA, per germline. The CDR3 loop spans 13 amino acids.